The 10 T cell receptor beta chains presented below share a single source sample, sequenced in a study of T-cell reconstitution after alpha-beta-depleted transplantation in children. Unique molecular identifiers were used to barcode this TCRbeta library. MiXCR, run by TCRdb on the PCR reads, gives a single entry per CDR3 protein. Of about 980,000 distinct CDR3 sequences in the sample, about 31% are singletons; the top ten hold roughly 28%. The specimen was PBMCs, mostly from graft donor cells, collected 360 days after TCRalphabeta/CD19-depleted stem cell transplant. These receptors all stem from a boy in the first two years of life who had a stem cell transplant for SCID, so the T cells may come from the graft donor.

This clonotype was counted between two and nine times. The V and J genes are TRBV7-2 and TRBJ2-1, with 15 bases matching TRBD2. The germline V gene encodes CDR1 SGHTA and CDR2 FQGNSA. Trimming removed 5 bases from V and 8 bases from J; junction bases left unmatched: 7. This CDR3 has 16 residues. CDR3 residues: CASSHRTSGGAYEQFF. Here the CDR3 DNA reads TGTGCCAGCAGCCACCGGACTAGCGGGGGGGCGTATGAGCAGTTCTTC. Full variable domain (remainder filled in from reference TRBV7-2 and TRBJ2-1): GAGVSQSPSNKVTEKGKDVELRCDPISGHTALYWYRQSLGQGLEFLIYFQGNSAPDKSGLPSDRFSAERTGGSVSTLTIQRTQQEDSAVYLCASSHRTSGGAYEQFFGPGTRLTVL.

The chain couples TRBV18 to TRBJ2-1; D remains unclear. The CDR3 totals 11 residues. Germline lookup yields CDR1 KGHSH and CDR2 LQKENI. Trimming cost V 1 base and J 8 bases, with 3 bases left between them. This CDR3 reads CASSPHHEQFF. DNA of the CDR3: TGTGCCAGCTCACCACACCATGAGCAGTTCTTC.

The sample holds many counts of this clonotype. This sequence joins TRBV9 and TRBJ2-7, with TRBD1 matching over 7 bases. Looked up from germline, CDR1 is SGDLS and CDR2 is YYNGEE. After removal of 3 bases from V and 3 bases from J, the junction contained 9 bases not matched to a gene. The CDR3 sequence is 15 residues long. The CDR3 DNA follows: TGTGCCAGCAGCGAGACAGGGTTCGGGAACTACGAGCAGTACTTC. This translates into CASSETGFGNYEQYF. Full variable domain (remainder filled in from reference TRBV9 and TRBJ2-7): DSGVTQTPKHLITATGQRVTLRCSPRSGDLSVYWYQQSLDQGLQFLIQYYNGEERAKGNILERFSAQQFPDLHSELNLSSLELGDSALYFCASSETGFGNYEQYFGPGTRLTVT.

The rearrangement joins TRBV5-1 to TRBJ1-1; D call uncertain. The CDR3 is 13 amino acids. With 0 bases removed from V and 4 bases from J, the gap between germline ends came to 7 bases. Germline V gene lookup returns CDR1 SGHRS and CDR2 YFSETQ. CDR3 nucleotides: TGCGCCAGCAGCTTGGTGGATCGCACTGAAGCTTTCTTT. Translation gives CASSLVDRTEAFF.

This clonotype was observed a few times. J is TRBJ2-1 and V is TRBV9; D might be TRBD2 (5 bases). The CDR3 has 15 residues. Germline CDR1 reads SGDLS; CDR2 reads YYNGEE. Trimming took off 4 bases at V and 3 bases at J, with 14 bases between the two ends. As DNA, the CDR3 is TGTGCCAGCAGCCGTACTAGTGTTAGCTACAATGAGCAGTTCTTC. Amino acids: CASSRTSVSYNEQFF.

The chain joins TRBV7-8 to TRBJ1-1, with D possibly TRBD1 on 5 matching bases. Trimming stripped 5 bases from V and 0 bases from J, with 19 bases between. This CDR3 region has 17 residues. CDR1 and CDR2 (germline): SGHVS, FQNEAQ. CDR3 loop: CASSAKQAGRVNTEAFF. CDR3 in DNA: TGTGCCAGCAGCGCAAAACAAGCGGGCAGGGTGAACACTGAAGCTTTCTTT.

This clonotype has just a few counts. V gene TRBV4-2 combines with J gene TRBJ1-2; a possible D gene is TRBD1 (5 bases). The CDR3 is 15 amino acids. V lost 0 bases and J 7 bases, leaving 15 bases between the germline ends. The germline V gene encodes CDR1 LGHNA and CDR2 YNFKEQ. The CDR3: CASSQEAGDWGGYTF. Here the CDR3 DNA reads TGTGCCAGCAGCCAAGAGGCGGGGGATTGGGGTGGCTACACCTTC.

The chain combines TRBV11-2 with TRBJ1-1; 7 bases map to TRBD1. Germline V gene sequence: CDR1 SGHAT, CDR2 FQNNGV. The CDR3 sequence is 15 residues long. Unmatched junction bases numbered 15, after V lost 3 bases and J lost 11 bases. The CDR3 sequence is CASSFDLIGTDEAFF. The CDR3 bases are TGTGCCAGCAGCTTCGATCTAATAGGGACAGATGAGGCTTTCTTT.

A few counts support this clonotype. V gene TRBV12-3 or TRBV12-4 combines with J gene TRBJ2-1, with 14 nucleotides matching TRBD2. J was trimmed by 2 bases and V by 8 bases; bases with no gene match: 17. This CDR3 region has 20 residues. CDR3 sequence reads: CASALPNGLAGGPAYNEQFF. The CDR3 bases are TGTGCCAGCGCTTTACCAAATGGACTAGCGGGGGGCCCAGCCTACAATGAGCAGTTCTTC.

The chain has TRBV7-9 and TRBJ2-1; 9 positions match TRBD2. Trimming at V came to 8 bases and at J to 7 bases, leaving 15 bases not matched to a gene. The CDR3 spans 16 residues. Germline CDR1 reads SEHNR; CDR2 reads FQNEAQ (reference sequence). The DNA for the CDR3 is TGTGCCAGCGCACGGGTGTTAGCGGGGGCGGGGAATGAGCAGTTCTTC. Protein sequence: CASARVLAGAGNEQFF.